These T cell receptor beta chains were read from a single sample in a study of T cells in Graves' hyperthyroidism and ophthalmopathy. TCRdb passed the multiplex PCR reads through MiXCR, listing each CDR3 protein once. The table has around 100,000 distinct CDR3 sequences, roughly 50% seen once. Input material: blood. The receptors come from a man aged 40-49 years with Graves' hyperthyroidism. The conserved cysteine and the conserved F or W are not part of the CDR3 here. Fields, in order: CDR3 length, V gene, clone size, CDR3 protein. Rows give clone size only sometimes, using once, few, many, or a class for an expanded clone.

12 | TRBV6-4 | many | ASSDRGGTDTQY
14 | TRBV7-3 | many | ASSLGTSGSTDTQY
12 | TRBV11-2 | - | ASSLVGTAGTQY
11 | TRBV5-4 | - | ASSGTANSPLH
15 | TRBV6-5 | many | ASSSPRSSGRVNEQF
12 | TRBV7-6 | many | ASSLFLGTGELF
11 | TRBV20-1 | - | SARSGRLGTQY
9 | TRBV20-1 | many | SAWGGGEQY
15 | TRBV4-1 | many | ASSQGEVLYSAYEQY
11 | TRBV6-1 | - | ASSVRDGYEQY
11 | TRBV20-1 | - | GASFEADQAQY
11 | TRBV20-1 | - | SARGGRTYEQY
13 | TRBV9 | - | ASSFRLPSYNEQF
10 | TRBV5-6 | many | ASSGLRGEQY
12 | TRBV6-5 | many | ASSYSWGSTEAF
13 | TRBV19 | - | ARAWTPSSYNEQF
13 | TRBV6-1 | - | ASTRTGGFNEKLF
15 | TRBV20-1 | many | SASGFSKINSYNEQF
14 | TRBV5-1 | many | ASSGLSWGSNTEAF
13 | TRBV5-6 | many | ASSHTMGLNTEAF
15 | TRBV19 | - | ASSVGTGRGLDTEAF
9 | TRBV29-1 | - | SEGPNYEQY
15 | TRBV12-3/TRBV12-4 | many | ASSPTLFLEEVDEQY
17 | TRBV7-3 | - | ASTHQVVSGGENTGELF
12 | TRBV19 | many | ASSQGEAFNEQF
11 | TRBV19 | - | AGSIATLYEQY
13 | TRBV7-3 | many | ASSFDGGRDDTQY
12 | TRBV20-1 | - | SAPPGGPRETQY
13 | TRBV4-1 | few | ASSQDEKGNTEAF
14 | TRBV19 | - | ASKDSLRTNTGESF
14 | TRBV6-5 | many | ASSYSPPSGANVLT